The text below deals with one TCR beta chain. The material for each subset, its genomic DNA, was split evenly across several immunoSEQ plates. Generated by immunoSEQ multiplex PCR, the TCRdb table keeps only in-frame clones and is missing some. The data contain roughly 1.4 million clones, 98% of them singletons. This record belongs to a study of shared clonotypes between healthy human individuals. Whole-study context: Participating donors consisted of two women and a few men aged 18 to 49. The plates for each donor numbered three CD4 naive, three CD4 memory, two CD8 naive and one CD8 memory.

The CDR3 is made up of 18 amino acids. Germline lookup yields CDR1 LNHNV and CDR2 YYDKDF (reference sequence). V lost 5 bases and J 2 bases, leaving 24 bases between the germline ends. This TCR was sampled from a man aged 30-40 years in good health. The sequenced sample was naive CD4+ T cells sorted from blood. This sample's subset: CD45RA+ positively selected. The chain links TRBV15 to TRBJ1-1, with D hard to call. CDR3 amino acids: CATSGGGLSIPRNTEAFF. CDR3 coding DNA: TGTGCCACCAGCGGTGGCGGTTTGAGTATTCCACGTAACACTGAAGCTTTCTTT.